The 21 T cell receptor beta chains below were found in one sample sequenced in a study of T cells in Graves' hyperthyroidism and ophthalmopathy. RNA transcripts served as the template for amplifying TCR beta CDR3 regions. Initially, a first-round RT-PCR of the TCR CDR3 employed the HTBI primer set. TCRdb redid the calling of the multiplex PCR reads with MiXCR, one entry per CDR3 protein. The sample holds 300,000 to 400,000 distinct CDR3 sequences, roughly 15% seen once. The specimen was blood. The receptor set was obtained from a woman under 40 with Graves' ophthalmopathy.

The chain carries TRBV15 and TRBJ2-2, with a possible D match to TRBD1 (6 bases). Germline V lookup: CDR1 LNHNV, CDR2 YYDKDF (reference sequence). This CDR3 is 14 amino acids long. With 5 bases removed from V and 6 bases from J, the gap between germline ends came to 13 bases. This chain's CDR3 is CATSDRTRAGELFF. The CDR3 region has the DNA TGTGCCACCAGCGACAGGACCCGGGCCGGGGAGCTGTTTTTT.

This clonotype has a handful of counts. The chain carries TRBV3-1 and TRBJ1-6; TRBD1 aligns across 9 bases. This CDR3 comprises 17 residues. The V segment lost 3 bases and the J segment 4 bases; nucleotides outside the gene matches: 7. Per the germline V gene, CDR1 is LGHDT and CDR2 is YNNKEL (reference sequence). The CDR3 is CASSQITGGFYNSPLHF. CDR3 nucleotides: TGTGCCAGCAGCCAGATAACAGGGGGCTTTTATAATTCACCCCTCCACTTT.

This clonotype was seen more than once but under ten times. The chain employs TRBV9 and TRBJ1-1, with D possibly matching TRBD1 (5 bases). Trimming pared 3 bases from V and 10 bases from J, leaving 13 bases between. Germline CDR1 is SGDLS and CDR2 is YYNGEE. There are 12 residues in the CDR3. The DNA of the CDR3 is TGTGCCAGCAGCGCCGAAACAGGTGGAGCTTTCTTT. As protein: CASSAETGGAFF. Full variable domain (rest looked up from reference TRBV9 and TRBJ1-1): DSGVTQTPKHLITATGQRVTLRCSPRSGDLSVYWYQQSLDQGLQFLIQYYNGEERAKGNILERFSAQQFPDLHSELNLSSLELGDSALYFCASSAETGGAFFGQGTRLTVV.

There are many counts of this clonotype. This chain connects TRBV28 to TRBJ2-7, with D perhaps matching TRBD2 (5 bases). Trimming shortened V by 7 bases and J by 5 bases, and 18 bases separated the two germline ends. The V gene's germline CDR1 is MDHEN and CDR2 SYDVKM. The CDR3 runs to 14 residues. The CDR3 loop is CASNLRVEVHEQYF. In DNA form, the CDR3 reads TGTGCCAGCAACTTGAGGGTTGAGGTACACGAGCAGTACTTC.

There are many counts of this clonotype. The V call is TRBV5-1, the J call TRBJ1-5; no clear D gene. Deletions cut 0 bases from V and 11 bases from J, with 12 bases between. Germline loops: CDR1 SGHRS, CDR2 YFSETQ. The CDR3 contains 13 residues. For the CDR3, the DNA is TGCGCCAGCAGCTTGGTCGGAGAAGGGACCCAGCATTTT. This gives the protein CASSLVGEGTQHF.

This clonotype appeared many times. This chain connects TRBV3-1 to TRBJ2-5; possibly TRBD2 for D (6 bases). Trimming shortened V by 0 bases and J by 5 bases, and 10 bases separated the two germline ends. CDR3 length: 14 amino acids. CDR1 is LGHDT, CDR2 YNNKEL, per germline (reference sequence). The CDR3 loop reads CASSQDAGLETQYF. CDR3 nucleotide sequence: TGTGCCAGCAGCCAAGATGCGGGATTGGAGACCCAGTACTTC.

This CDR3 is CASSVLAGDSGNTIYF. DNA of the CDR3: TGTGCCAGCAGTGTACTTGCAGGGGACTCTGGAAACACCATATATTTT. The genes are TRBV6-1 and TRBJ1-3; D may be TRBD1 (6 bases). The ends were cut back, 4 bases at V and 0 bases at J, with 13 bases in the middle. This CDR3 is 16 amino acids long. CDR1 is MNHNS and CDR2 is SASEGT in the germline V gene.

The table lists this clonotype with many counts. The J gene is TRBJ2-3, the V gene TRBV7-8; TRBD2 matches 7 bases. The germline V gene has CDR1 SGHVS and CDR2 FQNEAQ. CDR3 length: 17 amino acids. Germline trimming cut 7 bases from V and 0 bases from J; bases unmatched to any gene: 13. CDR3 coding DNA: TGTGCCAGCACGTTGGGGAGGGCGGGAACTAGCACAGATACGCAGTATTTT. Translated: CASTLGRAGTSTDTQYF.

The rearrangement links TRBV7-3 to TRBJ2-1, with D hard to call. V shed 5 bases and J shed 6 bases, with 8 bases lying between them. The CDR3 sequence is 12 residues long. The germline V gene has CDR1 SGHTA and CDR2 FQGTGA. Written as DNA, the CDR3 is TGTGCCAGCAGCGACCCCCCCAATGAGCAGTTCTTC. This gives the protein CASSDPPNEQFF.

This clonotype has a count of ten or more. The chain uses TRBV11-2 and TRBJ1-6, with 7 bases matching TRBD1. The V gene's germline CDR1 is SGHAT and CDR2 FQNNGV. The CDR3 totals 13 residues. The trim removed 7 bases at V and 6 bases at J, leaving 3 bases unmatched. CDR3 sequence (DNA): TGTGCCAGCAAGGGGGCCATTAATTCACCCCTCCACTTT. Residues: CASKGAINSPLHF. Using reference TRBV11-2 and TRBJ1-6 for the parts outside the CDR3, the full variable domain is EAGVAQSPRYKIIEKRQSVAFWCNPISGHATLYWYQQILGQGPKLLIQFQNNGVVDDSQLPKDRFSAERLKGVDSTLKIQPAKLEDSAVYLCASKGAINSPLHFGNGTRLTVT.

This sequence joins TRBV6-1 and TRBJ2-1, with D maybe TRBD2 (7 bases). V lost 6 bases to trimming and J lost 8 bases, with 26 bases between them. Germline CDR1 MNHNS, CDR2 SASEGT. The length of the CDR3 is 17 residues. CDR3 amino acids: CASRGLGGARKIHEQFF. CDR3 nucleotide sequence: TGTGCCAGCAGGGGACTTGGGGGGGCGCGTAAAATCCATGAGCAGTTCTTC.

The chain employs TRBV7-9 and TRBJ2-2; no firm D call. CDR3 length: 14 residues. CDR1 is SEHNR, CDR2 FQNEAQ, per germline (reference sequence). Trimming shortened V by 8 bases and J by 6 bases, and 16 bases separated the two germline ends. This chain's CDR3 is CASQKRELSGELFF. CDR3 nucleotides: TGTGCCAGCCAGAAAAGGGAACTCTCCGGGGAGCTGTTTTTT. The complete variable domain, with remaining parts taken from reference TRBV7-9 and TRBJ2-2, reads DTGVSQNPRHKITKRGQNVTFRCDPISEHNRLYWYRQTLGQGPEFLTYFQNEAQLEKSRLLSDRFSAERPKGSFSTLEIQRTEQGDSAMYLCASQKRELSGELFFGEGSRLTVL.

The chain links TRBV12-3 or TRBV12-4 to TRBJ1-6; TRBD1 is a possible D gene (5 bases). The CDR3 is 14 amino acids. Trimming pared 0 bases from V and 7 bases from J, leaving 7 bases between. In DNA, the CDR3 is TGTGCCAGCAGTTTAGCAGGGGAAAATTCACCCCTCCACTTT. It yields the protein CASSLAGENSPLHF.

This clonotype was counted at least ten times. The genes are TRBV11-3 and TRBJ2-3, with D unresolved. The CDR3 length is 14 residues. Germline CDR1 is SGHNT and CDR2 is YENEEA. V was clipped by 3 bases and J by 0 bases, with 7 bases between them. The CDR3 here is CASSFSTSTDTQYF. The CDR3 region has the DNA TGTGCCAGCAGCTTCTCGACTAGCACAGATACGCAGTATTTT.

This clonotype was seen ten or more times. The CDR3 loop is CAWSVQGRGLTNEKLFF. The CDR3 nucleotides read TGTGCCTGGAGTGTACAGGGCAGGGGGCTAACTAATGAAAAACTGTTTTTT. This chain links TRBV30 with TRBJ1-4; 8 bases are a match to TRBD1. V lost 0 bases, J lost 1 base, and 7 bases stayed unmatched. The CDR3 sequence is 17 residues long. Germline V CDR1 and CDR2: GTSNPN, SVGIG (reference sequence). The full variable domain, completed using reference TRBV30 and TRBJ1-4, is SQTIHQWPATLVQPVGSPLSLECTVEGTSNPNLYWYRQAAGRGLQLLFYSVGIGQISSEVPQNLSASRPQDRQFILSSKKLLLSDSGFYLCAWSVQGRGLTNEKLFFGSGTQLSVL.

There are a few counts of this clonotype. The chain recombines TRBV7-9 with TRBJ1-4; 7 positions agree with TRBD1. The length of the CDR3 is 17 residues. After removal of 4 bases from V and 4 bases from J, the junction contained 12 bases not matched to a gene. Germline lookup yields CDR1 SEHNR and CDR2 FQNEAQ (reference sequence). Here the CDR3 reads CASSSPAFRQGNEKLFF. CDR3 nucleotides: TGTGCCAGCAGCTCCCCGGCATTCAGACAGGGTAATGAAAAACTGTTTTTT.

The J gene is TRBJ2-3, the V gene TRBV4-1; 7 bases are a match to TRBD1. CDR3 size: 14 residues. Per the germline V gene, CDR1 is MGHRA and CDR2 is YSYEKL. Unmatched junction bases numbered 5, after V lost 3 bases and J lost 5 bases. The DNA for the CDR3 is TGCGCCAGCAGCCAGAGACAGGGAAAAGATACGCAGTATTTT. Protein: CASSQRQGKDTQYF.

The chain couples TRBV4-1 to TRBJ2-1, with a tentative D call TRBD2 (5 bases). CDR1 MGHRA and CDR2 YSYEKL come from the germline V gene. The CDR3 has 15 residues. V lost 4 bases to trimming and J lost 4 bases, with 14 bases between them. In DNA, the CDR3 is TGCGCCAGCAGCCCGCTCTATGGACTTTACAATGAGCAGTTCTTC. This sequence encodes CASSPLYGLYNEQFF.

This clonotype is a singleton in its sample. The V and J genes are TRBV27 and TRBJ2-1; the D gene is possibly TRBD1 (5 bases). V lost 2 bases, J lost 0 bases, and 8 bases lay in between. Germline CDR1 and CDR2: MNHEY and SMNVEV (reference sequence). The CDR3 runs to 15 residues. The CDR3 reads CASSLRGTSYNEQFF. Written as DNA, the CDR3 is TGTGCCAGCAGTTTAAGGGGTACCTCCTACAATGAGCAGTTCTTC.

This clonotype has ten or more counts. V gene TRBV20-1 combines with J gene TRBJ2-4; the D gene is possibly TRBD2 (6 bases). Looked up from germline, CDR1 is DFQATT and CDR2 is SNEGSKA (reference sequence). Deletions cut 1 base from V and 3 bases from J, with 13 bases between. This CDR3 spans 15 amino acids. CDR3 loop: CSARVGDLRKNIQYF. In nucleotides, the CDR3 is TGCAGTGCTAGAGTAGGGGACTTGCGCAAAAACATTCAGTACTTC.

This clonotype occurred many times. The V call is TRBV7-3, the J call TRBJ1-1; the D is unclear. In germline, CDR1 is SGHTA, CDR2 FQGTGA. Trimming took 5 bases from V and 5 from J, leaving 12 bases between them. The CDR3 contains 13 residues. The CDR3 DNA reads TGTGCCAGCAGCCAGGTCTTGGGGACTGAAGCTTTCTTT. This sequence encodes CASSQVLGTEAFF.